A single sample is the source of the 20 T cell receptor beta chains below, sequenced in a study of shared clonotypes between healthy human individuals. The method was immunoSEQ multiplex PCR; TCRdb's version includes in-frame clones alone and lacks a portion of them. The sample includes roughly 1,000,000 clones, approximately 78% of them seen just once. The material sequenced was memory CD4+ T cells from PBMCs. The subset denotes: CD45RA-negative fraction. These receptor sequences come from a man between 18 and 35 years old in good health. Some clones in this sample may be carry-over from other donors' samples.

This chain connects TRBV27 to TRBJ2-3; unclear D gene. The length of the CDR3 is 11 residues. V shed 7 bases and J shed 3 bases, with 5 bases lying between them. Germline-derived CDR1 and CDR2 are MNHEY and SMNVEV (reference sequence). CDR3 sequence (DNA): TGTGCCAGCAAGGTAACAGATACGCAGTATTTT. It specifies CASKVTDTQYF.

CDR3 in amino acids: CATQREGDTQYF. Here the CDR3 DNA reads TGTGCCACACAACGAGAAGGGGATACGCAGTATTTT. The chain employs TRBV10-3 and TRBJ2-3; D gene ambiguous. CDR1 and CDR2 from the germline V gene are ENHRY and SYGVKD. The CDR3 spans 12 residues. V was cut by 10 bases and J by 6 bases, with 14 bases left in between.

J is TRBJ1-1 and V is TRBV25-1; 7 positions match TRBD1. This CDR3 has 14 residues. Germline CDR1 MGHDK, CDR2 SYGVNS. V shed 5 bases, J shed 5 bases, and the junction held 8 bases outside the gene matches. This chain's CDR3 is CASSPTTGVTEAFF. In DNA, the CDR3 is TGTGCCAGCAGTCCAACTACAGGGGTGACTGAAGCTTTCTTT.

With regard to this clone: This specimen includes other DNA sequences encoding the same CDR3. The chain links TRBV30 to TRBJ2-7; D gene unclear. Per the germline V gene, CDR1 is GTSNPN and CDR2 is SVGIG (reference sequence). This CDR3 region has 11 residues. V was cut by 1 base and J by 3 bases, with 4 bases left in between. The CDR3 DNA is TGTGCCTGGAGTGGGAGCTACGAGCAGTACTTC. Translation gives CAWSGSYEQYF.

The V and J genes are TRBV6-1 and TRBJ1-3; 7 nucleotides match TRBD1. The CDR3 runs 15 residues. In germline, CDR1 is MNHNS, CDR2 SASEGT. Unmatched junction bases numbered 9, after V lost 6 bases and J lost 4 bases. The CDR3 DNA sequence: TGTGCCAGCAGATCACTATTACAGGGGGGAAACACCATATATTTT. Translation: CASRSLLQGGNTIYF.

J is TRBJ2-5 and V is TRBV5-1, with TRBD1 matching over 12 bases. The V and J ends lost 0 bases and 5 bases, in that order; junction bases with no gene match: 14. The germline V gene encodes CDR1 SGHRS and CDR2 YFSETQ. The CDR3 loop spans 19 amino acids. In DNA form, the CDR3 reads TGCGCCAGCAGCTTGGGGGCGGGACAGGGGGCGAACTGTTCGGAGACCCAGTACTTC. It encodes CASSLGAGQGANCSETQYF.

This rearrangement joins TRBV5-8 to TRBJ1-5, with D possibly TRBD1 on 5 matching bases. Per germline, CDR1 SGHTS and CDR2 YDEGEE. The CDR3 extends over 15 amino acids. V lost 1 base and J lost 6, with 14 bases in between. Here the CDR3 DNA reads TGTGCCAGCAGCTTGAAATGGGGGATAGGTCAGCCCCAGCATTTT. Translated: CASSLKWGIGQPQHF.

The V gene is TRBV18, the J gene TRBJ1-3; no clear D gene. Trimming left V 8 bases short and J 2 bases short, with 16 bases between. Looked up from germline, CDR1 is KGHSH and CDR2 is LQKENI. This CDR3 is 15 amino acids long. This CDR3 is CASAAQDGTGNTIYF. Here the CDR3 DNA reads TGTGCCAGCGCAGCCCAGGACGGCACTGGAAACACCATATATTTT.

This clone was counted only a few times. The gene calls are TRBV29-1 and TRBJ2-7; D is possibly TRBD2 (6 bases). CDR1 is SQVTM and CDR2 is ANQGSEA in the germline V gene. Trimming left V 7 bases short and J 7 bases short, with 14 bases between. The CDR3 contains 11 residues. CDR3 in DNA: TGCAGCGCTGGGACGGCGGGGGAGCAGTACTTC. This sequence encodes CSAGTAGEQYF.

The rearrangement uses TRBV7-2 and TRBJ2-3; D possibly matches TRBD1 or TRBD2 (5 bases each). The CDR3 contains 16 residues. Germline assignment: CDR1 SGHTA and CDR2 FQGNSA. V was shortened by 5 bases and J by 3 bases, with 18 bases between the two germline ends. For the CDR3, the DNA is TGTGCCAGCAGCCCCCACGGGGACCATGGGACAGATACGCAGTATTTT. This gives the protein CASSPHGDHGTDTQYF.

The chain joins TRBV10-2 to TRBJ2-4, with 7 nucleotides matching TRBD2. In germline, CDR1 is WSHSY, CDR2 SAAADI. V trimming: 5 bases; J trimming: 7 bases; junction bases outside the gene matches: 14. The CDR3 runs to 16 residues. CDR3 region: CASSRSGVWGRNIQYF. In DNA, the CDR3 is TGCGCCAGCAGTCGAAGCGGGGTTTGGGGCAGGAACATTCAGTACTTC.

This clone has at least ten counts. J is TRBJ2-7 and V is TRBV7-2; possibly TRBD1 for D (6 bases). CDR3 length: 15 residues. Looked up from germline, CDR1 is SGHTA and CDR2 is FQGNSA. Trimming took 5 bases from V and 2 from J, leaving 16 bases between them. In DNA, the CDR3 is TGTGCCAGCAGCCTTAGGACAGAGTTCACCTACGAGCAGTACTTC. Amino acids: CASSLRTEFTYEQYF. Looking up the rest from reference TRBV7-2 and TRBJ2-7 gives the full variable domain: GAGVSQSPSNKVTEKGKDVELRCDPISGHTALYWYRQSLGQGLEFLIYFQGNSAPDKSGLPSDRFSAERTGGSVSTLTIQRTQQEDSAVYLCASSLRTEFTYEQYFGPGTRLTVT.

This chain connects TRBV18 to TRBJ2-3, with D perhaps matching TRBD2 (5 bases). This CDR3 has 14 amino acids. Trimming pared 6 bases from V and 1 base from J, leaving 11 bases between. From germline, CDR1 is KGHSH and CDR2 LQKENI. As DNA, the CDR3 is TGTGCCAGCTCCCGGACTGGGGGCACAGATACGCAGTATTTT. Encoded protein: CASSRTGGTDTQYF. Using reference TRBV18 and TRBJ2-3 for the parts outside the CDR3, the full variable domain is NAGVMQNPRHLVRRRGQEARLRCSPMKGHSHVYWYRQLPEEGLKFMVYLQKENIIDESGMPKERFSAEFPKEGPSILRIQQVVRGDSAAYFCASSRTGGTDTQYFGPGTRLTVL.

The CDR3 is CASGRAGGETQYF. CDR3 coding DNA: TGTGCCAGCGGCCGGGCGGGGGGAGAGACCCAGTACTTC. This chain uses TRBV7-9 with TRBJ2-5; 8 bases match TRBD2. Germline V gene data show CDR1 as SEHNR and CDR2 as FQNEAQ (reference sequence). V was pared by 8 bases and J by 4 bases, with 6 bases of the junction left unmatched. The CDR3 has 13 residues.

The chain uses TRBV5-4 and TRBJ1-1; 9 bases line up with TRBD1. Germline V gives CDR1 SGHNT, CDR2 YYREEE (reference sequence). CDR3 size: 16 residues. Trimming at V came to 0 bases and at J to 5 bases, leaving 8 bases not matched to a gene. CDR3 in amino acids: CASSLEAGQGGTEAFF. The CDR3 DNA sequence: TGTGCCAGCAGCTTGGAGGCGGGACAGGGCGGAACTGAAGCTTTCTTT.

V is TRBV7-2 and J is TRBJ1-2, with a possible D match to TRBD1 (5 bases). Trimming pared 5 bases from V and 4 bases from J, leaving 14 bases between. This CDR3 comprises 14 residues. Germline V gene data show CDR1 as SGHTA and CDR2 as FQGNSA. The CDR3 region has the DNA TGTGCCAGCAGCCCGAAGACAGTCTTCTATGGCTACACCTTC. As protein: CASSPKTVFYGYTF.

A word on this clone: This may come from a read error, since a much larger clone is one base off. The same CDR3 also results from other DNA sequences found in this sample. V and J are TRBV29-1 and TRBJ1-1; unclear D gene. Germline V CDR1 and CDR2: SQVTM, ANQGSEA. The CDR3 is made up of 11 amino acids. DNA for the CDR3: TGCAGCGGGGAGATGAACACTGAGGCTTTCTTT. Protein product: CSGEMNTEAFF.

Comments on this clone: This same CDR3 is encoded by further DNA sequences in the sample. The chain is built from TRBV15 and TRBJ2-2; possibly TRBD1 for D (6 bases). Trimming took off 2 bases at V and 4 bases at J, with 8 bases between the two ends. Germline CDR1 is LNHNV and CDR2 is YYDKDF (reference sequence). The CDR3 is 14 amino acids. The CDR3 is CATSRQGTTGELFF. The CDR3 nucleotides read TGTGCCACCAGCAGACAGGGGACCACCGGGGAGCTGTTTTTT.

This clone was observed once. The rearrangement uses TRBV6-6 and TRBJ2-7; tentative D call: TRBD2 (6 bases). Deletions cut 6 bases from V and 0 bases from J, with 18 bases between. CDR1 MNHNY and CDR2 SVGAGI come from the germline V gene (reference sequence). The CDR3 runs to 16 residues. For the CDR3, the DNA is TGTGCCAGCAGCCAGGAGGGGACCGCAAGCTCCTACGAGCAGTACTTC. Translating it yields CASSQEGTASSYEQYF.

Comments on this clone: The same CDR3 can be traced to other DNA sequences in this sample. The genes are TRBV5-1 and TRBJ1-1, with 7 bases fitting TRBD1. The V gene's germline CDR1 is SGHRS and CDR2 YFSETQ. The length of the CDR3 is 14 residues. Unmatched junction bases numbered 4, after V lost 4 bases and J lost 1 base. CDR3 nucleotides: TGCGCCAGCAGCCGTGGGACAGCGAACACTGAAGCTTTCTTT. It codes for CASSRGTANTEAFF.